What follows is one T cell receptor (beta chain) and its context. Assay used: immunoSEQ multiplex PCR; TCRdb lists only in-frame clones, some missing. The table records around 1.4 million clones, 98% of them present only once. The sample belongs to a study of shared clonotypes between healthy human individuals. Germline loops: CDR1 SGHRS, CDR2 YFSETQ. V lost 0 bases to trimming and J lost 3 bases, with 16 bases between them. This CDR3 has 16 residues. The chain employs TRBV5-1 and TRBJ2-7; possibly TRBD1 or TRBD2 for D (5 bases each). Sequencing was carried out using naive CD4+ T cells sorted from blood. As for subset: CD45RA+ positively selected. The sequence derives from a man aged 25-45 years in good health. The CDR3 nucleotides read TGCGCCAGCAGCTTGGGTGGGGGTTGGGAGATCTACGAGCAGTACTTC. It yields the protein CASSLGGGWEIYEQYF.